This TCR beta chain was retrieved from a study of cytomegalovirus exposure and HLA in healthy donors. Study outcomes and limitations: In a later analysis, 15,000 to 20,000 TCR beta sequences were associated with HLA alleles at 0.05 false discovery rate. Across HLA loci, a later analysis found differing TCR association rates, with DRB1 most and HLA-C fewest. It emerged from a later analysis that several of the most significant clusters appeared to be linked to common viral pathogens. V- and J-gene trimming of TCR beta was linked (in a later analysis) to a missense DCLRE1C variant.

Primers: 60 Vbeta forward and 13 Jbeta reverse. Clones were sequenced by immunoSEQ multiplex PCR, and TCRdb holds only the in-frame ones, with some missing. The profile shows about 110,000 clones, 69% of them singletons. About this clone: Antigen unknown.

The ends were cut back, 4 bases at V and 0 bases at J, with 10 bases in the middle. The CDR3 runs to 15 residues. Germline V gene sequence: CDR1 SNHLY, CDR2 FYNNEI. V and J are TRBV2 and TRBJ2-4; D ambiguous. The sequenced sample consisted of PBMCs. The origin of this receptor is a woman in her 70s in good health and CMV-seropositive. The CDR3 nucleotides read TGTGCCAGCAGTGTCGTCAGGTTAGCCAAAAACATTCAGTACTTC. Protein sequence: CASSVVRLAKNIQYF.